One and the same sample provided the 30 T cell receptor beta chains below, sequenced in a study of shared clonotypes between healthy human individuals. Naive CD8 cells comprised CD45RO-negative, CCR7-positively selected cells, excluding terminally differentiated effector memory CD45RA+ cells. Assay: immunoSEQ multiplex PCR; the TCRdb copy retains only in-frame clones and omits some. The data contain about 590,000 clones, over 95% of them singletons. The sample taken for sequencing was naive CD8+ T cells sorted from blood. The receptors were gathered from a woman aged 25 to 45 in good health.

The chain combines TRBV15 with TRBJ2-2, with D maybe TRBD2 (5 bases). This CDR3 has 13 residues. Trimming cost V 3 bases and J 7 bases, with 9 bases left between them. Germline V gene data show CDR1 as LNHNV and CDR2 as YYDKDF (reference sequence). CDR3: CATSSPRGGELFF. CDR3 in DNA: TGTGCCACCAGCAGCCCCCGGGGCGGGGAGCTGTTTTTT. The entire variable domain, with the rest obtained from reference TRBV15 and TRBJ2-2, is as follows: DAMVIQNPRYQVTQFGKPVTLSCSQTLNHNVMYWYQQKSSQAPKLLFHYYDKDFNNEADTPDNFQSRRPNTSFCFLDIRSPGLGDTAMYLCATSSPRGGELFFGEGSRLTVL.

V is TRBV29-1 and J is TRBJ2-3, with TRBD2 identical over 7 bases. The junction had 9 bases not matched to a gene; V was cut back by 4 bases and J by 2 bases. The CDR3 runs 15 residues. In germline, CDR1 is SQVTM, CDR2 ANQGSEA. Written as DNA, the CDR3 is TGCAGCGTTGTGGGTAGCGGGCTCCTCACAGATACGCAGTATTTT. Residues: CSVVGSGLLTDTQYF.

The chain carries TRBV19 and TRBJ1-1; D not certain. The CDR3 has 12 amino acids. CDR1 and CDR2 from the germline V gene are LNHDA and SQIVND (reference sequence). Trimming pared 7 bases from V and 4 bases from J, leaving 10 bases between. This chain's CDR3 is CASITEGTEAFF. The CDR3 nucleotides are TGTGCCAGTATTACAGAGGGCACTGAAGCTTTCTTT.

The V and J genes are TRBV6-1 and TRBJ2-7, with 9 bases identical to TRBD1. This CDR3 contains 15 residues. The J segment lost 3 bases and the V segment lost 6 bases, leaving 9 bases of the junction unmatched. The germline CDR1 and CDR2 sequences are MNHNS and SASEGT. The CDR3 loop is CASRVPGTGYYEQYF. The CDR3 region has the DNA TGTGCCAGCAGGGTTCCCGGGACAGGGTACTACGAGCAGTACTTC.

V gene TRBV27 combines with J gene TRBJ2-1; D gene unclear. Per germline, CDR1 MNHEY and CDR2 SMNVEV (reference sequence). Between the trimmed V and J ends, which lost 2 bases and 2 bases, there was a span of 7 bases. The CDR3 covers 14 residues. The CDR3 spells CASSLRSPYNEQFF. CDR3 nucleotides: TGTGCCAGCAGTTTAAGGTCACCCTACAATGAGCAGTTCTTC.

CDR3 in amino acids: CASSLETTYGYTF. In DNA, the CDR3 is TGCGCCAGCAGCTTAGAAACGACCTATGGCTACACCTTC. The J gene is TRBJ1-2, the V gene TRBV5-1; D is ambiguous. Germline CDR1 SGHRS, CDR2 YFSETQ. V shed 2 bases and J shed 4 bases, with 9 bases lying between them. This CDR3 region has 13 residues.

In DNA, the CDR3 is TGTGCCAGCAGCTCCGGGACTAGCTTTTCGAGGGGTGAGCAGTTCTTC. It encodes CASSSGTSFSRGEQFF. The chain has TRBV5-4 and TRBJ2-1, with 9 bases matching TRBD2. The CDR3 is 16 amino acids. Germline CDR1 is SGHNT and CDR2 is YYREEE (reference sequence). V was pared by 3 bases and J by 9 bases, with 13 bases of the junction left unmatched.

The CDR3 DNA sequence: TGTGCCAGCGGGGGGGGACGGTATGGCTACACCTTC. Translated, it gives CASGGGRYGYTF. This chain joins TRBV28 and TRBJ1-2; TRBD1 is a possible D gene (5 bases). Per the germline V gene, CDR1 is MDHEN and CDR2 is SYDVKM. The V and J ends lost 8 bases and 5 bases respectively, with 12 bases between them. The length of the CDR3 is 12 residues.

V is TRBV5-6 and J is TRBJ2-7; D is possibly TRBD2 (6 bases). Germline CDR1 reads SGHDT; CDR2 reads YYEEEE. This CDR3 has 15 amino acids. Trimming took 1 base from V and 5 from J, leaving 16 bases between them. In DNA, the CDR3 is TGTGCCAGCAGCTTGTCCTTCTGGAGCGGGCACGAGCAGTACTTC. This gives the protein CASSLSFWSGHEQYF. The whole variable domain, filled in from reference TRBV5-6 and TRBJ2-7, reads DAGVTQSPTHLIKTRGQQVTLRCSPKSGHDTVSWYQQALGQGPQFIFQYYEEEERQRGNFPDRFSGHQFPNYSSELNVNALLLGDSALYLCASSLSFWSGHEQYFGPGTRLTVT.

J is TRBJ2-7 and V is TRBV6-1; TRBD2 might be the D (7 bases). The germline CDR1 and CDR2 sequences are MNHNS and SASEGT. V lost 3 bases and J 4 bases, leaving 19 bases between the germline ends. The CDR3 is made up of 16 amino acids. In DNA form, the CDR3 reads TGTGCCAGCAGTGACGGGGGGCAGACGTGGGATTACGAGCAGTACTTC. Protein sequence: CASSDGGQTWDYEQYF.

This chain uses TRBV9 with TRBJ2-7; the match to TRBD2 covers 7 bases. The V gene's germline CDR1 is SGDLS and CDR2 YYNGEE. The J segment lost 3 bases and the V segment lost 6 bases, leaving 12 bases of the junction unmatched. The CDR3 runs to 15 residues. The CDR3 sequence is CASTGGDNPNYEQYF. As DNA, the CDR3 is TGTGCCAGCACGGGGGGTGACAACCCCAACTACGAGCAGTACTTC.

This clone was observed once. The V and J genes are TRBV6-1 and TRBJ1-5; D not resolved. V lost 3 bases and J 0 bases, leaving 15 bases between the germline ends. The germline V gene has CDR1 MNHNS and CDR2 SASEGT. CDR3 length: 17 residues. CDR3 DNA sequence: TGTGCCAGCAGTGATCCCCCTACTCGATATAGCAATCAGCCCCAGCATTTT. It yields the protein CASSDPPTRYSNQPQHF.

This chain uses TRBV19 with TRBJ1-4, with D perhaps TRBD1 (6 bases). Trimming left V 5 bases short and J 8 bases short, with 15 bases between. CDR3 length equals 14 residues. The V gene's germline CDR1 is LNHDA and CDR2 SQIVND (reference sequence). CDR3 sequence: CASSEWGAEEKLFF. CDR3 sequence (DNA): TGTGCCAGTAGTGAATGGGGGGCTGAGGAAAAACTGTTTTTT.

The chain has TRBV7-3 and TRBJ2-3; 11 positions agree with TRBD2. The CDR3 totals 17 residues. The germline gives CDR1 SGHTA, CDR2 FQGTGA. J gave up 1 base and V 3 bases, and 6 bases lay outside the gene matches. CDR3 DNA: TGTGCCAGCAGCTTGGGTTTACTAGCGGGGGGCACAGATACGCAGTATTTT. Translated, it gives CASSLGLLAGGTDTQYF.

The V and J genes are TRBV19 and TRBJ2-7; 11 nucleotides match TRBD2. The CDR3 has 15 residues. Per the germline V gene, CDR1 is LNHDA and CDR2 is SQIVND (reference sequence). The V segment lost 5 bases and the J segment 7 bases; nucleotides outside the gene matches: 10. CDR3 in amino acids: CASSHVLAGGDEQYF. CDR3 nucleotides: TGTGCCAGTAGTCACGTCCTAGCGGGAGGTGATGAGCAGTACTTC.

The chain couples TRBV28 to TRBJ1-3, with D uncertain. V lost 3 bases and J 2 bases, leaving 11 bases between the germline ends. Germline V lookup: CDR1 MDHEN, CDR2 SYDVKM. CDR3 length: 15 residues. Here the CDR3 reads CASSFLLGTGNTIYF. The CDR3 DNA reads TGTGCCAGCAGTTTCTTGTTGGGAACTGGAAACACCATATATTTT. The full variable domain, completed using reference TRBV28 and TRBJ1-3, is DVKVTQSSRYLVKRTGEKVFLECVQDMDHENMFWYRQDPGLGLRLIYFSYDVKMKEKGDIPEGYSVSREKKERFSLILESASTNQTSMYLCASSFLLGTGNTIYFGEGSWLTVV.

CDR3 in DNA: TGTGCCAGCAGTGACCCTCTAGCGGGGCTTACCACAGATACGCAGTATTTT. Encoded protein: CASSDPLAGLTTDTQYF. The gene calls are TRBV28 and TRBJ2-3; 9 nucleotides line up with TRBD2. Germline V gene data show CDR1 as MDHEN and CDR2 as SYDVKM. The CDR3 has 17 amino acids. V trimming: 5 bases; J trimming: 2 bases; junction bases outside the gene matches: 11.

CDR3 nucleotide sequence: TGTGCCAGCACCCGTAGTGGGGGTAACACTGAAGCTTTCTTT. Translated: CASTRSGGNTEAFF. The V and J genes are TRBV9 and TRBJ1-1; the D gene is possibly TRBD1 (5 bases). Per germline, CDR1 SGDLS and CDR2 YYNGEE. V was trimmed by 6 bases and J by 2 bases, leaving 14 bases between them. CDR3 length equals 14 residues.

The chain uses TRBV2 and TRBJ2-3; 7 bases map to TRBD1. Germline V gene data show CDR1 as SNHLY and CDR2 as FYNNEI. V lost 3 bases, J lost 0 bases, and 3 bases stayed unmatched. CDR3 size: 15 residues. CDR3 sequence: CASSDPGQSTDTQYF. CDR3 DNA sequence: TGTGCCAGCAGTGATCCGGGACAGAGCACAGATACGCAGTATTTT.

This clone was seen a single time. The chain has TRBV4-1 and TRBJ1-1; D not certain. Trimming removed 2 bases from V and 1 base from J, with 8 bases in between. CDR1 and CDR2 from the germline V gene are MGHRA and YSYEKL. This CDR3 has 14 amino acids. CDR3 DNA: TGCGCCAGCAGCCAAAAGGGAAGGAACACTGAAGCTTTCTTT. It specifies CASSQKGRNTEAFF.

This clone has a handful of counts. The chain has TRBV5-4 and TRBJ2-5; D is possibly TRBD2 (6 bases). Trimming cost V 0 bases and J 3 bases, with 12 bases left between them. CDR3 length: 15 residues. Germline CDR1 SGHNT, CDR2 YYREEE (reference sequence). CDR3 in DNA: TGTGCCAGCAGCTTGGGGAGGGGCCGGGAAGAGACCCAGTACTTC. It is translated as CASSLGRGREETQYF.

This chain links TRBV5-4 with TRBJ2-1, with a tentative D call TRBD1 (5 bases). The CDR3 runs 14 residues. Trimming left V 0 bases short and J 8 bases short, with 12 bases between. Germline loops: CDR1 SGHNT, CDR2 YYREEE (reference sequence). The CDR3 DNA follows: TGTGCCAGCAGCTTGGTTAGTCAGGGCCATGAGCAGTTCTTC. Its translation is CASSLVSQGHEQFF.

The chain employs TRBV27 and TRBJ2-1; 7 bases are shared with TRBD1. This CDR3 comprises 14 residues. J was trimmed by 4 bases and V by 2 bases; bases with no gene match: 2. Germline V gene sequence: CDR1 MNHEY, CDR2 SMNVEV (reference sequence). CDR3 protein: CASSLRGQYNEQFF. The CDR3 DNA sequence: TGTGCCAGCAGTTTACGGGGACAGTACAATGAGCAGTTCTTC.

This sequence joins TRBV5-1 and TRBJ2-7; no definite D call. The CDR3 sequence is 16 residues long. The germline CDR1 and CDR2 sequences are SGHRS and YFSETQ. V lost 5 bases and J lost 2, with 20 bases in between. This CDR3 is CASRPADRGRAYEQYF. The CDR3 DNA is TGCGCCAGCAGACCCGCTGACCGCGGCAGAGCCTACGAGCAGTACTTC.

This sequence joins TRBV2 and TRBJ2-7; weak D call: TRBD2 (6 bases). V lost 11 bases and J lost 1, with 21 bases in between. This CDR3 is 15 amino acids long. Germline values: CDR1 SNHLY, CDR2 FYNNEI. CDR3 in DNA: TGTGCCGGGGCCTTTTATGGAGGGAGTTCCTACGAGCAGTACTTC. Its translation: CAGAFYGGSSYEQYF.

V gene TRBV5-8 combines with J gene TRBJ2-7; 7 bases line up with TRBD1. The germline V gene encodes CDR1 SGHTS and CDR2 YDEGEE. V shed 4 bases and J 0 bases; nucleotides not matched to a gene: 13. The CDR3 sequence is 17 residues long. The chain's CDR3 is CASSRGQPPRFSYEQYF. In nucleotides, the CDR3 is TGTGCCAGCAGCCGGGGACAGCCGCCCCGCTTCTCCTACGAGCAGTACTTC.

This rearrangement joins TRBV27 to TRBJ2-3; 7 bases are a match to TRBD1. The CDR3 contains 14 residues. CDR1 MNHEY and CDR2 SMNVEV come from the germline V gene (reference sequence). With 3 bases clipped from V and 1 base from J, the junction kept 1 base outside the gene matches. The CDR3 sequence is CASSLGQRTDTQYF. The CDR3 coding sequence is TGTGCCAGCAGTTTGGGACAGCGCACAGATACGCAGTATTTT.

The V and J genes are TRBV19 and TRBJ1-5, with 7 bases identical to TRBD1. The CDR3 is 15 amino acids. Germline V lookup: CDR1 LNHDA, CDR2 SQIVND (reference sequence). Losses at the gene ends were 3 bases for V and 3 bases for J; bases not matched to a gene: 5. CDR3 sequence (DNA): TGTGCCAGTAGTATTTGGGACAGAAACAATCAGCCCCAGCATTTT. Translation: CASSIWDRNNQPQHF. Supplemented by reference TRBV19 and TRBJ1-5, the full variable domain reads DGGITQSPKYLFRKEGQNVTLSCEQNLNHDAMYWYRQDPGQGLRLIYYSQIVNDFQKGDIAEGYSVSREKKESFPLTVTSAQKNPTAFYLCASSIWDRNNQPQHFGDGTRLSIL.

About this clone: This sample includes further DNA sequences coding for the same CDR3. The J gene is TRBJ2-3, the V gene TRBV28; D not resolved. Trimming left V 3 bases short and J 6 bases short, with 4 bases between. This CDR3 comprises 11 residues. Germline CDR1 is MDHEN and CDR2 is SYDVKM. In DNA form, the CDR3 reads TGTGCCAGCAGTTTTGCCGATACGCAGTATTTT. It codes for CASSFADTQYF.

V gene TRBV21-1 combines with J gene TRBJ2-7; no DNA check was done on the table's D call, TRBD1. TRBV21-1 is reported as a pseudogene. The CDR3 spans 14 residues. For the CDR3, the DNA is TGTGCCAGCAGCATTTCCGGGACAGATTACGAGCAGTACTTC. Its protein is CASSISGTDYEQYF.